Listed here are 18 T cell receptor beta chains from one sample, sequenced in a study of T cell repertoires in cytomegalovirus infection. TCRdb processed the reads anew with MiXCR; each CDR3 protein has one entry. The sample lists around 240,000 distinct CDR3 sequences; roughly 22% were seen once. Specimen: CD8+ T cells from PBMCs. The receptors were gathered from a human donor in good health (CMV status not recorded). Some clones in this sample may be carry-over from other donors' samples.

V is TRBV2 and J is TRBJ2-7; a possible D gene is TRBD1 (5 bases). V lost 3 bases to trimming and J lost 0 bases, with 6 bases between them. From germline, CDR1 is SNHLY and CDR2 FYNNEI. The CDR3 contains 13 residues. CDR3: CASSDRVSYEQYF. The CDR3 coding sequence is TGTGCCAGCAGTGACAGGGTCTCCTACGAGCAGTACTTC.

The chain combines TRBV28 with TRBJ1-1; D is undetermined. The CDR3 consists of 14 residues. Trimming took off 7 bases at V and 0 bases at J, with 12 bases between the two ends. Germline V gene lookup returns CDR1 MDHEN and CDR2 SYDVKM. This chain's CDR3 is CASTSRILNTEAFF. CDR3 DNA sequence: TGTGCCAGCACCTCCCGGATCTTGAACACTGAAGCTTTCTTT. Drawing the rest from reference TRBV28 and TRBJ1-1, the complete variable domain is DVKVTQSSRYLVKRTGEKVFLECVQDMDHENMFWYRQDPGLGLRLIYFSYDVKMKEKGDIPEGYSVSREKKERFSLILESASTNQTSMYLCASTSRILNTEAFFGQGTRLTVV.

A note on this clonotype: With a much larger clone just one base away, this may be a read error. The chain uses TRBV6-4 and TRBJ2-1; TRBD1 matches at 8 bases. The germline V gene has CDR1 MRHNA and CDR2 SNTAGT. The CDR3 runs to 14 residues. The CDR3 spells CASSIWTGYNKQFF. CDR3 coding DNA: TGTGCCAGCAGTATCTGGACAGGGTACAATAAGCAGTTCTTC.

At least ten counts were recorded for this clonotype. The J gene is TRBJ1-5, the V gene TRBV6-2 or TRBV6-3; 9 bases align to TRBD1. J gave up 3 bases and V 7 bases, and 10 bases lay outside the gene matches. Germline V lookup: CDR1 MNHEY, CDR2 SVGEGT. The CDR3 has 16 amino acids. This chain's CDR3 is CASNWDRVTLNQPQHF. CDR3 DNA: TGTGCCAGCAACTGGGACAGGGTGACACTCAATCAGCCCCAGCATTTT.

This clonotype was observed at least ten times. This sequence joins TRBV7-2 and TRBJ1-5, with D possibly being TRBD1 (5 bases). V was clipped by 0 bases and J by 6 bases, with 12 bases between them. The CDR3 has 15 amino acids. CDR1 and CDR2 from the germline V gene are SGHTA and FQGNSA. CDR3 coding DNA: TGTGCCAGCAGCTTAGCGCGGGGGGGGGTTCAGCCCCAGCATTTT. Translated, it gives CASSLARGGVQPQHF. Supplemented by reference TRBV7-2 and TRBJ1-5, the full variable domain reads GAGVSQSPSNKVTEKGKDVELRCDPISGHTALYWYRQSLGQGLEFLIYFQGNSAPDKSGLPSDRFSAERTGGSVSTLTIQRTQQEDSAVYLCASSLARGGVQPQHFGDGTRLSIL.

This chain joins TRBV12-3 or TRBV12-4 and TRBJ1-1; no reliable D call. The ends were cut back, 6 bases at V and 0 bases at J, with 8 bases in the middle. There are 13 residues in the CDR3. The CDR3 DNA reads TGTGCCAGCAGAGCGGCTGTGAACACTGAAGCTTTCTTT. Its translation is CASRAAVNTEAFF.

The J gene is TRBJ2-2, the V gene TRBV28; TRBD1 aligns across 8 bases. Germline loops: CDR1 MDHEN, CDR2 SYDVKM. J gave up 7 bases and V 4 bases, and 5 bases lay outside the gene matches. The CDR3 consists of 14 residues. The DNA for the CDR3 is TGTGCCAGCAGTTCGACAGGGGTCTTCGGGGAGCTGTTTTTT. It translates to CASSSTGVFGELFF.

This rearrangement joins TRBV20-1 to TRBJ2-7; TRBD2 matches 8 bases. Looked up from germline, CDR1 is DFQATT and CDR2 is SNEGSKA (reference sequence). The CDR3 totals 14 residues. The J segment lost 1 base and the V segment lost 3 bases, leaving 5 bases of the junction unmatched. The CDR3 bases are TGCAGTGCTAGGTGGACTAGCTGGTCCTACGAGCAGTACTTC. Protein: CSARWTSWSYEQYF.

The chain joins TRBV3-1 to TRBJ2-1; 8 bases agree with TRBD1. The CDR3 is 19 amino acids. CDR1 is LGHDT and CDR2 is YNNKEL in the germline V gene (reference sequence). Germline trimming cut 3 bases from V and 4 bases from J; bases unmatched to any gene: 17. The CDR3 reads CASSQDPPDRDRIYNEQFF. The CDR3 nucleotides are TGTGCCAGCAGCCAGGATCCCCCCGACCGGGACAGGATTTACAATGAGCAGTTCTTC.

This clonotype was detected ten times or more. V and J are TRBV2 and TRBJ1-2; D gene uncertain. In germline, CDR1 is SNHLY, CDR2 FYNNEI. The CDR3 sequence is 14 residues long. Trimming took 3 bases from V and 4 from J, leaving 12 bases between them. This CDR3 reads CASSEVPEAYGYTF. CDR3 DNA sequence: TGTGCCAGCAGTGAGGTCCCAGAAGCCTATGGCTACACCTTC.

This clonotype was detected a few times. The chain combines TRBV7-6 with TRBJ2-2; tentatively, D is TRBD1 or TRBD2 (5 bases each). From germline, CDR1 is SGHVS and CDR2 FNYEAQ. The CDR3 sequence is 16 residues long. The V gene lost 2 bases and the J gene lost 0 bases, with 10 bases spanning the gap. The CDR3 DNA sequence: TGTGCCAGCAGCTTAACCGGGACGGCGAACACCGGGGAGCTGTTTTTT. Translated: CASSLTGTANTGELFF. The full variable domain, rest sourced from reference TRBV7-6 and TRBJ2-2, is GAGVSQSPRYKVTKRGQDVALRCDPISGHVSLYWYRQALGQGPEFLTYFNYEAQQDKSGLPNDRFSAERPEGSISTLTIQRTEQRDSAMYRCASSLTGTANTGELFFGEGSRLTVL.

This clonotype was counted many times. V is TRBV7-9 and J is TRBJ2-7; D might be TRBD1 (5 bases). Germline CDR1 SEHNR, CDR2 FQNEAQ (reference sequence). The CDR3 totals 14 residues. V was clipped by 5 bases and J by 6 bases, with 17 bases between them. In nucleotides, the CDR3 is TGTGCCAGCAGCACGGCAATGGGGCCGCGCGAGCAGTACTTC. Encoded protein: CASSTAMGPREQYF.

This chain links TRBV20-1 with TRBJ2-1; a possible D gene is TRBD2 (6 bases). The V end was cut by 0 bases, the J end by 6 bases, with 9 bases between. Per the germline V gene, CDR1 is DFQATT and CDR2 is SNEGSKA (reference sequence). This CDR3 is 13 amino acids long. CDR3 nucleotide sequence: TGCAGTGCTAGAGATGGGAGGCCCAATGAGCAGTTCTTC. This sequence encodes CSARDGRPNEQFF.

In its sample, this clonotype was seen a few times. V usage is TRBV12-3 or TRBV12-4 and J usage is TRBJ1-5; D is unclear. With 1 base removed from V and 5 bases from J, the gap between germline ends came to 9 bases. This CDR3 is built from 14 residues. CDR3 region: CASSLVDGDQPQHF. CDR3 coding DNA: TGTGCCAGCAGTTTAGTGGACGGCGATCAGCCCCAGCATTTT.

The chain uses TRBV2 and TRBJ1-2; D is perhaps TRBD1 (6 bases). The CDR3 runs to 14 residues. Looked up from germline, CDR1 is SNHLY and CDR2 is FYNNEI. The ends were cut back, 5 bases at V and 7 bases at J, with 17 bases in the middle. Here the CDR3 reads CASSYGALQGGYTF. DNA of the CDR3: TGTGCCAGCAGTTACGGGGCCCTACAGGGTGGCTACACCTTC. The full variable domain, in which reference TRBV2 and TRBJ1-2 provide the parts outside the CDR3, is EPEVTQTPSHQVTQMGQEVILRCVPISNHLYFYWYRQILGQKVEFLVSFYNNEISEKSEIFDDQFSVERPDGSNFTLKIRSTKLEDSAMYFCASSYGALQGGYTFGSGTRLTVV.

The J gene is TRBJ1-5, the V gene TRBV6-2 or TRBV6-3; possible D gene TRBD1, 5 bases. This CDR3 region has 13 residues. The ends were cut back, 6 bases at V and 4 bases at J, with 10 bases in the middle. Germline V gives CDR1 MNHEY, CDR2 SVGEGT. The CDR3 sequence: CASSAGMNQPQHF. The CDR3 region has the DNA TGTGCCAGCAGCGCAGGGATGAATCAGCCCCAGCATTTT.

The J gene is TRBJ2-1, the V gene TRBV9; TRBD2 aligns across 9 bases. After removal of 4 bases from V and 0 bases from J, the junction contained 8 bases not matched to a gene. Germline values: CDR1 SGDLS, CDR2 YYNGEE. This CDR3 comprises 17 residues. The CDR3 protein is CASSRGQRGDSYNEQFF. DNA of the CDR3: TGTGCCAGCAGCCGGGGGCAGCGGGGGGACTCCTACAATGAGCAGTTCTTC.

A few counts support this clonotype. The chain is built from TRBV11-2 and TRBJ2-5; 7 bases match TRBD1. V was pared by 1 base and J by 5 bases, with 7 bases of the junction left unmatched. Germline loops: CDR1 SGHAT, CDR2 FQNNGV. The CDR3 contains 15 residues. The CDR3 is CASSLGDSEWETQYF. The CDR3 nucleotides are TGTGCCAGCAGCTTAGGGGACAGTGAGTGGGAGACCCAGTACTTC. The full variable domain, with the rest looked up from reference TRBV11-2 and TRBJ2-5, is EAGVAQSPRYKIIEKRQSVAFWCNPISGHATLYWYQQILGQGPKLLIQFQNNGVVDDSQLPKDRFSAERLKGVDSTLKIQPAKLEDSAVYLCASSLGDSEWETQYFGPGTRLLVL.